One sample yielded the 14 T cell receptor beta chains listed below, sequenced in a study of shared T cell receptors in the human thymus. Profiled with immunoSEQ multiplex PCR; TCRdb holds only in-frame clones, not every one. The table records 700,000 to 750,000 clones, approximately 83% of them present only once. The same data also contributed to another study, on human thymus T cells.

The sequenced sample was thymocytes. These receptors came from a girl under three years old with a congenital heart defect.

V is TRBV7-9 and J is TRBJ1-2; D is possibly TRBD1 (5 bases). This CDR3 contains 15 residues. V was pared by 5 bases and J by 2 bases, with 15 bases between. CDR1 is SEHNR, CDR2 FQNEAQ, per germline (reference sequence). The CDR3 bases are TGTGCCAGCAGCCGGCCGGGGGAGGTGAACTATGGCTACACCTTC. This gives the protein CASSRPGEVNYGYTF.

This clone was counted a few times. The gene calls are TRBV18 and TRBJ1-6; D may be TRBD1 (5 bases). Trimming stripped 5 bases from V and 7 bases from J, with 9 bases between. Germline V gene sequence: CDR1 KGHSH, CDR2 LQKENI. This CDR3 is built from 13 residues. This CDR3 reads CASSGAGNSPLHF. CDR3 nucleotide sequence: TGTGCCAGCTCAGGGGCCGGGAATTCACCCCTCCACTTT.

The chain links TRBV28 to TRBJ1-2; 7 nucleotides align to TRBD1. The germline CDR1 and CDR2 sequences are MDHEN and SYDVKM. V was clipped by 5 bases and J by 7 bases; unmatched bases: 7. The CDR3 contains 13 residues. The CDR3 nucleotides are TGTGCCAGCAGTCCGATACAGGGGAGTGGCTACACCTTC. As protein: CASSPIQGSGYTF.

This chain connects TRBV2 to TRBJ2-3, with a possible D match to TRBD2 (5 bases). Germline assignment: CDR1 SNHLY and CDR2 FYNNEI. V gave up 10 bases and J gave up 1 base, with 30 bases separating them. CDR3 length: 19 amino acids. The CDR3 bases are TGTGCCAACCCCCCACCAGCCTTTTGTATAGAGGGATGCACAGATACGCAGTATTTT. The encoded protein is CANPPPAFCIEGCTDTQYF.

The CDR3 loop reads CASSEAGAGDHNEQFF. The CDR3 nucleotides read TGTGCCAGCAGTGAAGCGGGAGCGGGGGACCACAATGAGCAGTTCTTC. This chain links TRBV6-1 with TRBJ2-1, with 8 bases matching TRBD2. The V gene's germline CDR1 is MNHNS and CDR2 SASEGT. The length of the CDR3 is 16 residues. Germline trimming cut 0 bases from V and 5 bases from J; bases unmatched to any gene: 6.

The chain is built from TRBV11-3 and TRBJ2-2; 11 bases align to TRBD1. CDR3 length: 16 amino acids. Germline trimming cut 5 bases from V and 5 bases from J; bases unmatched to any gene: 7. Germline V gene sequence: CDR1 SGHNT, CDR2 YENEEA. In nucleotides, the CDR3 is TGTGCCAGCAGCCCCGGACAGGGGGCGGCGACCGGGGAGCTGTTTTTT. Protein: CASSPGQGAATGELFF.

This clone was observed a single time. This rearrangement joins TRBV4-1 to TRBJ2-2; 11 bases agree with TRBD2. The CDR3 is 18 residues long. From germline, CDR1 is MGHRA and CDR2 YSYEKL. Trimming at V came to 0 bases and at J to 3 bases, leaving 6 bases not matched to a gene. The CDR3 nucleotides are TGCGCCAGCAGCCAAGATGTAGTAGCGGGGGGGCACACCGGGGAGCTGTTTTTT. Its protein is CASSQDVVAGGHTGELFF.

Points on this clone: Other DNA sequences within the sample encode an identical CDR3. The chain uses TRBV27 and TRBJ1-5, with TRBD1 identical over 10 bases. The CDR3 has 13 residues. The germline V gene has CDR1 MNHEY and CDR2 SMNVEV (reference sequence). Trimming cost V 5 bases and J 7 bases; bases outside gene matches: 2. The CDR3 DNA follows: TGTGCCAGCAGTGGACAGGGGGGGCAGCCCCAGCATTTT. Amino acids: CASSGQGGQPQHF.

This chain connects TRBV11-2 to TRBJ2-2; tentatively, D is TRBD1 (7 bases). Germline CDR1 and CDR2: SGHAT and FQNNGV. This CDR3 spans 19 amino acids. V was trimmed by 5 bases and J by 2 bases, leaving 24 bases between them. CDR3 sequence: CASSRRDSNQGGNTGELFF. DNA of the CDR3: TGTGCCAGCAGCCGGCGTGATTCTAACCAGGGGGGTAACACCGGGGAGCTGTTTTTT.

The chain recombines TRBV7-8 with TRBJ2-1; TRBD2 matches 7 bases. Trimming cost V 3 bases and J 8 bases; bases outside gene matches: 7. From germline, CDR1 is SGHVS and CDR2 FQNEAQ. The CDR3 is 14 residues long. The CDR3 loop is CASSFKLAFDEQFF. Written as DNA, the CDR3 is TGTGCCAGCAGCTTCAAACTAGCGTTCGATGAGCAGTTCTTC.

This clone has just a few counts. This sequence joins TRBV19 and TRBJ1-2; D gene ambiguous. The V gene lost 7 bases and the J gene lost 4 bases, with 13 bases spanning the gap. CDR1 is LNHDA, CDR2 SQIVND, per germline (reference sequence). The CDR3 has 13 amino acids. CDR3 coding DNA: TGTGCCAGTAAGCGGGAGATCGGCTATGGCTACACCTTC. It yields the protein CASKREIGYGYTF.

This clone was picked up one time. The chain employs TRBV6-6 and TRBJ1-2; TRBD1 agrees at 7 bases. The trim removed 6 bases at V and 2 bases at J, leaving 6 bases unmatched. Per germline, CDR1 MNHNY and CDR2 SVGAGI (reference sequence). The CDR3 is 14 amino acids. CDR3 in amino acids: CASRGRGLNYGYTF. In DNA form, the CDR3 reads TGTGCCAGCAGGGGCAGGGGGTTAAACTATGGCTACACCTTC.

This chain connects TRBV28 to TRBJ2-3; the match to TRBD1 covers 10 bases. The length of the CDR3 is 16 residues. V lost 5 bases to trimming and J lost 5 bases; unmatched junction nucleotides: 10. CDR1 MDHEN and CDR2 SYDVKM come from the germline V gene. In DNA, the CDR3 is TGTGCCAGCAGTGACGGTGGGACAGGGGTCGGAGATACGCAGTATTTT. Amino acid sequence: CASSDGGTGVGDTQYF.

The genes are TRBV23-1 and TRBJ1-2, with a weak D call TRBD1 (6 bases). TRBV23-1 is labeled an ORF, and its function is uncertain. The CDR3 contains 17 residues. Trimming removed 4 bases from V and 3 bases from J, with 21 bases in between. CDR3 loop: CASSPRGEGSGDYGYTF. The CDR3 DNA is TGCGCCAGCAGTCCAAGGGGGGAGGGGAGTGGCGACTATGGCTACACCTTC.